This passage covers 25 T cell receptor beta chains from one sample sequenced in a study of CD8+ T cells in alopecia areata. Investigators isolated RNA and reverse transcribed it into cDNA to act as the sequencing template. Measured with immunoSEQ multiplex PCR; TCRdb has only the in-frame clones, and not every one. Of approximately 200,000 clones in the sample, 60% to 70% are singletons; the top ten hold over 3%. The treatment was: oral pan-JAK inhibitor, 5-10 mg twice daily. The sequenced sample was CD4+ T cells sorted from blood, obtained at week 4, from a patient treated with tofacitinib. The receptors originated from a human donor with alopecia areata.

The rearrangement links TRBV7-2 to TRBJ1-5; TRBD1 aligns across 7 bases. Trimming at V came to 1 base and at J to 7 bases, leaving 7 bases not matched to a gene. CDR1 and CDR2 (germline): SGHTA, FQGNSA. CDR3 length equals 15 residues. CDR3 in DNA: TGTGCCAGCAGCTTAGGACAGGGAGCGGCCCAGCCCCAGCATTTT. This encodes CASSLGQGAAQPQHF.

The V gene is TRBV5-1, the J gene TRBJ2-1; D unresolved. The V gene lost 4 bases and the J gene lost 5 bases, with 10 bases spanning the gap. Germline V gene lookup returns CDR1 SGHRS and CDR2 YFSETQ. The CDR3 covers 13 residues. The CDR3: CASSVGDNNEQFF. The CDR3 DNA follows: TGCGCCAGCAGCGTGGGTGACAACAATGAGCAGTTCTTC. Looking up the rest from reference TRBV5-1 and TRBJ2-1 gives the full variable domain: KAGVTQTPRYLIKTRGQQVTLSCSPISGHRSVSWYQQTPGQGLQFLFEYFSETQRNKGNFPGRFSGRQFSNSRSEMNVSTLELGDSALYLCASSVGDNNEQFFGPGTRLTVL.

This clone was observed a single time. The gene calls are TRBV29-1 and TRBJ1-2; 9 nucleotides align to TRBD1. Germline assignment: CDR1 SQVTM and CDR2 ANQGSEA. Unmatched junction bases numbered 10, after V lost 4 bases and J lost 7 bases. The CDR3 covers 14 residues. CDR3: CSVAMGQGVGGYTF. CDR3 sequence (DNA): TGCAGCGTTGCAATGGGACAGGGAGTCGGTGGCTACACCTTC.

The V gene is TRBV30, the J gene TRBJ2-1; D possibly uses TRBD1 or TRBD2 (5 bases each). From germline, CDR1 is GTSNPN and CDR2 SVGIG (reference sequence). Trimming stripped 4 bases from V and 0 bases from J, with 16 bases between. The CDR3 runs 16 residues. CDR3 DNA: TGTGCCTGGAAGAAAAGGGCAGGGAGCTCCTACAATGAGCAGTTCTTC. This encodes CAWKKRAGSSYNEQFF. Based on the CDR3 plus reference TRBV30 and TRBJ2-1, the full variable domain is SQTIHQWPATLVQPVGSPLSLECTVEGTSNPNLYWYRQAAGRGLQLLFYSVGIGQISSEVPQNLSASRPQDRQFILSSKKLLLSDSGFYLCAWKKRAGSSYNEQFFGPGTRLTVL.

This clone was detected a few times. This sequence joins TRBV2 and TRBJ2-2; D could derive from TRBD1 or TRBD2 (5 bases each). CDR1 and CDR2 (germline): SNHLY, FYNNEI. CDR3 length: 15 residues. Trimming removed 5 bases from V and 6 bases from J, with 16 bases in between. The CDR3 DNA sequence: TGTGCCAGCAGTCTGGACAATCGGGGTCCCGGGGAGCTGTTTTTT. Encoded protein: CASSLDNRGPGELFF.

The chain has TRBV19 and TRBJ2-1; D possibly corresponds to TRBD1 (5 bases). V lost 7 bases and J 4 bases, leaving 11 bases between the germline ends. CDR3 size: 13 residues. From germline, CDR1 is LNHDA and CDR2 SQIVND (reference sequence). CDR3 DNA sequence: TGTGCCAGTAAGGGGAAAGTATACAATGAGCAGTTCTTC. This sequence encodes CASKGKVYNEQFF.

The V gene is TRBV28, the J gene TRBJ1-6, with D possibly being TRBD1 (5 bases). CDR3 size: 16 residues. The germline V gene encodes CDR1 MDHEN and CDR2 SYDVKM. Trimming cost V 6 bases and J 8 bases, with 20 bases left between them. CDR3 in DNA: TGTGCCAGCAGCAGGCGGTCAGGGATTTCGGATTCACCCCTCCACTTT. This encodes CASSRRSGISDSPLHF. Together with reference TRBV28 and TRBJ1-6, the CDR3 gives the full variable domain: DVKVTQSSRYLVKRTGEKVFLECVQDMDHENMFWYRQDPGLGLRLIYFSYDVKMKEKGDIPEGYSVSREKKERFSLILESASTNQTSMYLCASSRRSGISDSPLHFGNGTRLTVT.

The CDR3 bases are TGTGCCAGCAGCTTAGCGAAATTCGGGGAGACCCAGTACTTC. Translation gives CASSLAKFGETQYF. The V and J genes are TRBV7-2 and TRBJ2-5; D not certain. The CDR3 is made up of 14 amino acids. Trimming pared 0 bases from V and 5 bases from J, leaving 10 bases between. In germline, CDR1 is SGHTA, CDR2 FQGNSA.

Here the CDR3 DNA reads TGCGCCAGCAGCCACGGAATAGGGACTAGCGGGTTTTCCTACGAGCAGTACTTC. Protein: CASSHGIGTSGFSYEQYF. The J gene is TRBJ2-7, the V gene TRBV4-3; 12 bases fit TRBD2. CDR3 size: 18 residues. V shed 3 bases and J 1 base; nucleotides not matched to a gene: 10. The germline V gene has CDR1 LGHNA and CDR2 YSLEER.

The gene calls are TRBV9 and TRBJ1-2; possibly TRBD1 for D (6 bases). Germline V gene sequence: CDR1 SGDLS, CDR2 YYNGEE. The CDR3 is 15 amino acids. The V gene lost 0 bases and the J gene lost 4 bases, with 13 bases spanning the gap. This CDR3 reads CASSVAGRGGYGYTF. The CDR3 DNA reads TGTGCCAGCAGCGTAGCTGGAAGGGGGGGCTATGGCTACACCTTC.

The rearrangement uses TRBV4-3 and TRBJ2-7; D uncertain. The CDR3 sequence is 14 residues long. Germline V gene data show CDR1 as LGHNA and CDR2 as YSLEER. V gave up 0 bases and J gave up 0 bases, with 6 bases separating them. The CDR3: CASSQDRLSYEQYF. The DNA of the CDR3 is TGCGCCAGCAGCCAAGACCGCCTCTCCTACGAGCAGTACTTC.

The chain has TRBV7-3 and TRBJ2-1; 9 bases are shared with TRBD2. V shed 2 bases and J 6 bases; nucleotides not matched to a gene: 11. Germline V gene lookup returns CDR1 SGHTA and CDR2 FQGTGA. CDR3 length: 17 amino acids. The DNA of the CDR3 is TGTGCCAGCAGCTTAGGCCGGCGGGGGGGCCCCAGCAATGAGCAGTTCTTC. Protein product: CASSLGRRGGPSNEQFF.

The chain couples TRBV10-3 to TRBJ2-5; D not certain. Trimming pared 0 bases from V and 1 base from J, leaving 9 bases between. The CDR3 covers 15 residues. Germline V CDR1 and CDR2: ENHRY, SYGVKD. The CDR3, as DNA: TGTGCCATCAGTGAGTCAACCGGTGGCCAAGAGACCCAGTACTTC. This translates into CAISESTGGQETQYF.

The chain combines TRBV6-6 with TRBJ2-1; TRBD1 agrees at 9 bases. The CDR3 runs 13 residues. The V segment lost 6 bases and the J segment 8 bases; nucleotides outside the gene matches: 5. Germline V gene data show CDR1 as MNHNY and CDR2 as SVGAGI (reference sequence). The CDR3 loop reads CASRRTGADEQFF. DNA of the CDR3: TGTGCCAGCAGGCGGACAGGGGCGGATGAGCAGTTCTTC.

The chain combines TRBV7-8 with TRBJ2-1; 8 positions agree with TRBD1. V was clipped by 0 bases and J by 8 bases; unmatched bases: 6. This CDR3 has 15 residues. CDR1 and CDR2 from the germline V gene are SGHVS and FQNEAQ. CDR3 sequence (DNA): TGTGCCAGCAGCTTAGCCGGGACAGGCAACCATGAGCAGTTCTTC. Its protein product is CASSLAGTGNHEQFF.

This clone occurred once. The genes are TRBV27 and TRBJ2-3, with a tentative D call TRBD1 (6 bases). The CDR3 has 16 residues. Trimming removed 8 bases at V and 3 bases at J, with 21 bases between. Germline V lookup: CDR1 MNHEY, CDR2 SMNVEV (reference sequence). CDR3 nucleotide sequence: TGTGCCAGCTCCCCCCACAGGGTATTACGGACAGATACGCAGTATTTT. It specifies CASSPHRVLRTDTQYF.

The chain carries TRBV7-9 and TRBJ1-6, with TRBD1 matching 7 bases. The CDR3 totals 16 residues. Germline V gives CDR1 SEHNR, CDR2 FQNEAQ (reference sequence). Trimming took 5 bases from V and 6 from J; bases not matched to a gene: 10. CDR3 DNA sequence: TGTGCCAGCAGCGTTCGCCCGGGACAGCGTAATTCACCCCTCCACTTT. It yields the protein CASSVRPGQRNSPLHF.

The rearrangement joins TRBV5-1 to TRBJ1-1, with TRBD1 matching over 7 bases. This CDR3 contains 13 residues. The germline V gene has CDR1 SGHRS and CDR2 YFSETQ. Unmatched junction bases numbered 2, after V lost 6 bases and J lost 0 bases. The CDR3 protein is CASKGQLNTEAFF. The CDR3 region has the DNA TGCGCCAGCAAGGGACAGCTGAACACTGAAGCTTTCTTT.

The chain carries TRBV30 and TRBJ1-4; D gene uncertain. V was shortened by 1 base and J by 8 bases, with 14 bases between the two germline ends. Germline assignment: CDR1 GTSNPN and CDR2 SVGIG (reference sequence). This CDR3 comprises 14 residues. CDR3 bases: TGTGCCTGGAGTGCGGCGGGCTTTGGCGAAAAACTGTTTTTT. It yields the protein CAWSAAGFGEKLFF.

V is TRBV5-6 and J is TRBJ2-5; tentatively, D is TRBD2 (6 bases). From germline, CDR1 is SGHDT and CDR2 YYEEEE. The CDR3 consists of 13 residues. Trimming took 4 bases from V and 5 from J, leaving 12 bases between them. In DNA, the CDR3 is TGTGCCAGCAGCGCGGGGTCGGAGGAGACCCAGTACTTC. The encoded protein is CASSAGSEETQYF.

This clone is a singleton in its sample. This sequence joins TRBV7-9 and TRBJ2-3; no definite D call. The V end was cut by 5 bases, the J end by 3 bases, with 3 bases between. Germline V gives CDR1 SEHNR, CDR2 FQNEAQ (reference sequence). The CDR3 has 11 amino acids. The CDR3 loop is CASSITDTQYF. CDR3 sequence (DNA): TGTGCCAGCAGCATAACAGATACGCAGTATTTT.

V and J are TRBV25-1 and TRBJ2-6, with 7 bases identical to TRBD1. Per the germline V gene, CDR1 is MGHDK and CDR2 is SYGVNS. This CDR3 has 15 amino acids. V lost 8 bases, J lost 2 bases, and 6 bases stayed unmatched. For the CDR3, the DNA is TGTGCCAGCGGGGACAGTCGAACTGGGGCCAACGTCCTGACTTTC. Protein: CASGDSRTGANVLTF.

This clone has only a few counts. The V call is TRBV29-1, the J call TRBJ2-5; perhaps TRBD2 as D (5 bases). V lost 6 bases and J 2 bases, leaving 10 bases between the germline ends. This CDR3 contains 12 residues. Germline lookup yields CDR1 SQVTM and CDR2 ANQGSEA. CDR3 residues: CSVSREQETQYF. In DNA form, the CDR3 reads TGCAGCGTCTCTAGGGAGCAAGAGACCCAGTACTTC.

The V and J genes are TRBV5-6 and TRBJ2-5; TRBD2 might be the D (6 bases). The CDR3 consists of 16 residues. Between the trimmed V and J ends, which lost 2 bases and 0 bases, there was a span of 14 bases. Germline V gives CDR1 SGHDT, CDR2 YYEEEE. The CDR3, as DNA: TGTGCCAGCAGCTTAAGCCGCGGGGCTTACCAAGAGACCCAGTACTTC. It is translated as CASSLSRGAYQETQYF. The variable domain in full, with the rest retrieved from reference TRBV5-6 and TRBJ2-5, is DAGVTQSPTHLIKTRGQQVTLRCSPKSGHDTVSWYQQALGQGPQFIFQYYEEEERQRGNFPDRFSGHQFPNYSSELNVNALLLGDSALYLCASSLSRGAYQETQYFGPGTRLLVL.

This rearrangement joins TRBV29-1 to TRBJ2-1, with unresolved D. CDR1 is SQVTM, CDR2 ANQGSEA, per germline. This CDR3 has 11 residues. With 0 bases removed from V and 9 bases from J, the gap between germline ends came to 6 bases. The CDR3 sequence is CSVEDFGEQFF. CDR3 nucleotides: TGCAGCGTTGAAGATTTTGGTGAGCAGTTCTTC.